What follows is one T cell receptor beta chain and its context. Its antigen is currently unknown. This sample stems from a study of beta chain features in type 1 diabetes. Study-level findings and limits: TCRB CDR3s from Type 1 diabetes patients were moderately but significantly shorter in all four CD4+ subsets. Diminished insertions and augmented deletions at VDJ junctions characterized type 1 diabetes patients.

Expressed TCRB transcripts were sequenced after all isolated RNA was converted to cDNA. Approximately 3.6 million reads were obtained on average from naive, central memory and regulatory T cell samples. TCRdb's table, derived via immunoSEQ multiplex PCR, lists solely in-frame clones and lacks some. Here the sample spans 450,000 or so clones, over 9.5% being singletons. Each of the sorted populations had a purity greater than 95%. Sequenced input: naive CD4+ T cells from blood. The receptor was derived from a woman aged 18 to 35 in good health.

CDR3 sequence reads: CATSRDRIGNTEAFF. CDR3 in DNA: TGTGCCACCAGCAGAGATCGGATTGGGAACACTGAAGCTTTCTTT. J is TRBJ1-1 and V is TRBV15; D gene uncertain. This CDR3 has 15 residues. V dropped 0 bases and J dropped 1 base, with 9 bases sitting between them. Germline-derived CDR1 and CDR2 are LNHNV and YYDKDF (reference sequence).